Following are 21 T cell receptor beta chains from one sample sequenced in a study of regulatory T cells in long-lasting Graves disease. Building the TCR beta libraries relied on iRepertoire HTBI primers, and CDR3 regions underwent Arm-PCR. TCRdb recomputed calls from the multiplex PCR reads with MiXCR, one row per CDR3 protein. The sample carries over 400,000 distinct CDR3 sequences, about 15% recorded once. Time point here: newly diagnosed GD, antithyroid drugs for less than 3 months. There was RNA extracted from PBMCs, and the TCR library was made from it. The data also belong to a second study, concerning T cells in Graves' hyperthyroidism and ophthalmopathy.

The material was peripheral blood mononuclear cells (PBMCs), obtained at new diagnosis, from a patient treated with antithyroid drugs. The origin of the receptors is a woman between 45 and 65 years old with Graves disease.

The V call is TRBV19, the J call TRBJ2-7, with 8 bases that match TRBD1. The CDR3 runs 15 residues. V gave up 6 bases and J gave up 3 bases; unmatched junction bases: 10. CDR1 and CDR2 (germline): LNHDA, SQIVND (reference sequence). The DNA of the CDR3 is TGTGCCAGTAGCCCGGGGGACAGGCATGTCTACGAGCAGTACTTC. Protein: CASSPGDRHVYEQYF. Full variable domain (missing parts from reference TRBV19 and TRBJ2-7): DGGITQSPKYLFRKEGQNVTLSCEQNLNHDAMYWYRQDPGQGLRLIYYSQIVNDFQKGDIAEGYSVSREKKESFPLTVTSAQKNPTAFYLCASSPGDRHVYEQYFGPGTRLTVT.

This clonotype turned up a few times. The chain uses TRBV3-1 and TRBJ2-3; TRBD2 matches at 7 bases. This CDR3 comprises 16 residues. Germline CDR1 reads LGHDT; CDR2 reads YNNKEL (reference sequence). With V trimmed by 0 bases and J by 3 bases, 6 bases remained unmatched. The chain's CDR3 is CASSQDWGGGTDTQYF. CDR3 bases: TGTGCCAGCAGCCAAGATTGGGGGGGAGGAACAGATACGCAGTATTTT.

The V call is TRBV30, the J call TRBJ2-3, with D unclear. The CDR3 is made up of 11 amino acids. V lost 0 bases, J lost 5 bases, and 3 bases lay in between. From germline, CDR1 is GTSNPN and CDR2 SVGIG (reference sequence). The CDR3 DNA reads as TGTGCCTGGAGTGTTCAAGATACGCAGTATTTT. Protein: CAWSVQDTQYF.

The rearrangement joins TRBV7-9 to TRBJ2-1, with D tentatively TRBD2 (6 bases). Matching the DNA end better, TRBJ2-7 makes the J call doubtful. From germline, CDR1 is SEHNR and CDR2 FQNEAQ (reference sequence). The CDR3 length is 13 residues. The CDR3 sequence: CASSGGSGHEQYF. The CDR3 region has the DNA TGTGCCAGCAGCGGAGGGAGCGGCCACGAGCAGTACTTC.

This clonotype was recorded at least ten times. The chain employs TRBV6-1 and TRBJ2-7; the match to TRBD2 covers 13 bases. CDR1 is MNHNS, CDR2 SASEGT, per germline. The CDR3 spans 15 residues. The V segment lost 10 bases and the J segment 6 bases; nucleotides outside the gene matches: 12. CDR3 loop: CATETGTSGTGEQYF. The CDR3 region has the DNA TGTGCCACGGAGACCGGGACTAGCGGGACTGGCGAGCAGTACTTC.

Points on this clonotype: This is likely a read error, given that the CDR3 carries no conserved phenylalanine or tryptophan at its end. The rearrangement joins TRBV5-1 to TRBJ2-1; D gene ambiguous. The V and J ends lost 1 base and 0 bases respectively, with 8 bases between them. This CDR3 region has 15 residues. From germline, CDR1 is SGHRS and CDR2 YFSETQ. The chain's CDR3 is CASSLMVSSYNEQFC. CDR3 nucleotides: TGCGCCAGCAGCTTGATGGTAAGCTCCTACAATGAGCAGTTCTGC.

This clonotype has a handful of counts. The gene calls are TRBV30 and TRBJ1-6; D perhaps matches TRBD1 (6 bases). V shed 2 bases and J shed 14 bases, with 13 bases lying between them. CDR1 and CDR2 from the germline V gene are GTSNPN and SVGIG (reference sequence). This CDR3 region has 12 residues. The CDR3 nucleotides are TGTGCCTGGAGTCCGGGACAAGCCTCCCTCCACTTT. It is translated as CAWSPGQASLHF.

This clonotype was seen ten or more times. The chain carries TRBV20-1 and TRBJ2-7; the match to TRBD1 covers 9 bases. This CDR3 comprises 13 residues. Losses at the gene ends were 2 bases for V and 6 bases for J; bases not matched to a gene: 5. Per the germline V gene, CDR1 is DFQATT and CDR2 is SNEGSKA (reference sequence). CDR3: CSARNRGLGEQYF. The DNA of the CDR3 is TGCAGTGCTAGAAACAGGGGGCTAGGCGAGCAGTACTTC.

V and J are TRBV4-2 and TRBJ1-3; D is unclear. The CDR3 extends over 15 amino acids. Germline CDR1 reads LGHNA; CDR2 reads YNFKEQ. V shed 0 bases and J shed 4 bases, with 10 bases lying between them. The CDR3 nucleotides are TGTGCCAGCAGCCAAGATCCTAGCGGAGGAAACACCATATATTTT. Its protein is CASSQDPSGGNTIYF.

Many counts were recorded for this clonotype. CDR3 nucleotide sequence: TGTGCCAGCAGCCTCCCCGGGACACCCTTTAACCATCAGCCCCAGCATTTT. It specifies CASSLPGTPFNHQPQHF. This chain joins TRBV28 and TRBJ1-5, with D maybe TRBD1 (6 bases). CDR1 is MDHEN and CDR2 is SYDVKM in the germline V gene. The CDR3 covers 17 residues. Trimming pared 6 bases from V and 5 bases from J, leaving 23 bases between.

This clonotype appeared many times. The chain joins TRBV19 to TRBJ1-1; 7 bases fit TRBD1. The V and J ends lost 6 bases and 4 bases, in that order; junction bases with no gene match: 5. The CDR3 length is 13 residues. Germline V gene sequence: CDR1 LNHDA, CDR2 SQIVND (reference sequence). The CDR3 DNA reads as TGTGCCAGTAGCGAAAACAGGGGCACTGAAGCTTTCTTT. Its translation is CASSENRGTEAFF.

This clonotype was picked up many times. The chain is built from TRBV7-2 and TRBJ2-3, with D perhaps matching TRBD1 (6 bases). The germline gives CDR1 SGHTA, CDR2 FQGNSA. Trimming removed 4 bases from V and 1 base from J, with 18 bases in between. The CDR3 has 17 amino acids. As DNA, the CDR3 is TGTGCCAGCAGCTGGCAACCTACAGGGTCCGGCACAGATACGCAGTATTTT. Amino acids: CASSWQPTGSGTDTQYF. Full variable domain (missing parts from reference TRBV7-2 and TRBJ2-3): GAGVSQSPSNKVTEKGKDVELRCDPISGHTALYWYRQSLGQGLEFLIYFQGNSAPDKSGLPSDRFSAERTGGSVSTLTIQRTQQEDSAVYLCASSWQPTGSGTDTQYFGPGTRLTVL.

In this sample, this clonotype turned up many times. The chain has TRBV25-1 and TRBJ2-5, with 12 bases aligning to TRBD2. The J call is in doubt because the DNA end fits TRBJ2-1 better. Germline V gene lookup returns CDR1 MGHDK and CDR2 SYGVNS. The CDR3 extends over 14 amino acids. Written as DNA, the CDR3 is TGTGCCAGCAGTGAATTTCTAGCGGGAGGGGAGCAGTTCTTC. Residues: CASSEFLAGGEQFF.

This clonotype was recorded many times. The chain combines TRBV2 with TRBJ1-2; TRBD1 matches at 7 bases. The junction had 7 bases not matched to a gene; V was cut back by 9 bases and J by 6 bases. This CDR3 spans 12 amino acids. Germline CDR1 SNHLY, CDR2 FYNNEI. This chain's CDR3 is CASPPDRDGYTF. CDR3 DNA sequence: TGTGCCAGTCCGCCCGACAGGGATGGCTACACCTTC.

The chain employs TRBV10-2 and TRBJ2-5, with D possibly being TRBD1 (6 bases). V dropped 5 bases and J dropped 5 bases, with 12 bases sitting between them. Germline V CDR1 and CDR2: WSHSY, SAAADI. CDR3 size: 13 residues. As DNA, the CDR3 is TGCGCCAGCAGTTTCAGGGGTATCGAGACCCAGTACTTC. This gives the protein CASSFRGIETQYF.

There are a few counts of this clonotype. V and J are TRBV28 and TRBJ2-5; D remains unclear. Trimming removed 6 bases from V and 5 bases from J, with 13 bases in between. CDR1 and CDR2 (germline): MDHEN, SYDVKM. The CDR3 spans 13 residues. CDR3 amino acids: CASRRLGWETQYF. The DNA of the CDR3 is TGTGCCAGCAGGCGCTTAGGTTGGGAGACCCAGTACTTC.

In its sample, this clonotype was seen many times. The V gene is TRBV5-1, the J gene TRBJ2-7; TRBD1 matches 12 bases. The CDR3 extends over 15 amino acids. Germline CDR1 is SGHRS and CDR2 is YFSETQ. J was trimmed by 5 bases and V by 2 bases; bases with no gene match: 5. The CDR3 protein is CASSFFGTGGNEQYF. Written as DNA, the CDR3 is TGCGCCAGCAGCTTTTTCGGGACAGGGGGCAACGAGCAGTACTTC. The full variable domain, with the rest looked up from reference TRBV5-1 and TRBJ2-7, is KAGVTQTPRYLIKTRGQQVTLSCSPISGHRSVSWYQQTPGQGLQFLFEYFSETQRNKGNFPGRFSGRQFSNSRSEMNVSTLELGDSALYLCASSFFGTGGNEQYFGPGTRLTVT.

This clonotype turned up a few times. V gene TRBV7-8 combines with J gene TRBJ2-6; the D is unclear. Trimming left V 6 bases short and J 0 bases short, with 15 bases between. The CDR3 covers 17 residues. Per germline, CDR1 SGHVS and CDR2 FQNEAQ. The CDR3 loop is CASRMSRIASGANVLTF. The DNA of the CDR3 is TGTGCCAGCAGGATGTCCAGGATCGCCTCTGGGGCCAACGTCCTGACTTTC.

Concerning this clonotype: Germline is not matched at one junction end, which may reflect a read error. The V and J genes are TRBV28 and TRBJ1-1, with a possible D match to TRBD1 (5 bases). CDR3 length: 16 residues. CDR1 and CDR2 from the germline V gene are MDHEN and SYDVKM. The CDR3 loop reads CAGSFLSGQGGTEAFF. In nucleotides, the CDR3 is TGTGCCGGCAGTTTTTTGTCTGGTCAGGGCGGGACTGAAGCTTTCTTT.

This clonotype was observed at least ten times. V usage is TRBV5-1 and J usage is TRBJ2-3, with 8 bases that match TRBD2. The ends lost 5 bases at V and 3 bases at J; junction bases unmatched: 2. The CDR3 is 13 amino acids. Germline CDR1 SGHRS, CDR2 YFSETQ. The CDR3 region is CASSGGRTDTQYF. The CDR3 coding sequence is TGCGCCAGCAGTGGCGGGAGGACAGATACGCAGTATTTT.

This clonotype was observed at least ten times. V usage is TRBV24-1 and J usage is TRBJ2-1; TRBD2 matches at 12 bases. CDR1 is KGHDR and CDR2 is SFDVKD in the germline V gene. The CDR3 sequence is 13 residues long. V lost 9 bases to trimming and J lost 10 bases; unmatched junction nucleotides: 6. The CDR3, as DNA: TGTGCCACCCAAGGACTAGCGGGATCGGAGCAGTTCTTC. The encoded protein is CATQGLAGSEQFF.